A single T cell receptor (beta chain) is shown here with its context. The specificity of this receptor is unknown. There are no base qualities to consult, and no much larger clone falls within one base. The data are from a study of cytomegalovirus exposure and HLA in healthy donors (dated by TCRdb to about 2017). In the study overall: According to a later analysis, one platform produced both the approximately 110 validation repertoires and the 666 repertoires of the first cohort. The aim of the study was to test whether cataloging public T cell receptors could identify signatures of past pathogen exposure. Along with the approximately 600-subject first cohort, a separate validation cohort of roughly 110 different subjects was used. To predict cytomegalovirus infection status, the study combined high-throughput TCR immunosequencing, statistical association of individual TCRs with disease status, and machine learning.

The germline V gene gives CDR1 as MNHNS and CDR2 as SASEGT. The CDR3 holds 15 amino acids from the cysteine to the phenylalanine. Here the CDR3 DNA is all that survives: 45 bases in frame from base 1. V is clipped by 4 bases and J by 1 base, and the sequence between their germline boundaries is 8 bases long. Separate from the approximately 700-subject first cohort, the validation cohort of roughly 130 subjects was the group to which the donors belonged. Overall study outcomes, separate from this receptor: All 120 or so repertoires were used to score co-occurrence in the validation cohort in a later analysis, because that analysis had no HLA typing for the cohort. Cytomegalovirus status was reported to be diagnosed by the classifier with high specificity and sensitivity in both the original and validation cohorts. Most TCR sequences were observed very rarely across donors, whereas some public TCRs were present in many individuals. The authors suggested that the approach could potentially be generalized to other disease states and immunological phenotypes. Three of the identified cytomegalovirus-associated TCR beta chains were confirmed in vitro to be specific for cytomegalovirus antigens. Of the cluster scores, roughly 95% were above 0 in a later analysis, which found that TCRs clustered in the first cohort also tended to co-occur in the 130 or so validation repertoires. The study gave a list of some 150 TCR beta chains associated with cytomegalovirus.

Libraries came from the immunoSEQ multiplex PCR assay. The authors' analysis ran thus. A statistical classification framework was built for diagnosing cytomegalovirus status from the catalog of TCR beta chain sequences. Sourced from immuneACCESS, this table was stored by TCRdb with only in-frame sequences that have V and J called. A share of the clones is absent; for the studies checked, an unresolved V gene accounts for under half, and the remainder has no known explanation. The DNA gave D and trimming, while V, J and clone size come from that table. The sample yields 99,000 or so clones; about 85% were counted once. The top ten clones comprise 3% to 4% of the sample.

The sample comprised PBMCs. The receptor's source is a young woman in good health and CMV-seropositive. This chain is built from TRBV6-1 and TRBJ2-6; perhaps TRBD2 is the D gene, with 6 bases matching. The DNA is as follows: TGTGCCAGCAGTGTTGGGGGGTCTGGGGCCAACGTCCTGACTTTC. Its protein is CASSVGGSGANVLTF.